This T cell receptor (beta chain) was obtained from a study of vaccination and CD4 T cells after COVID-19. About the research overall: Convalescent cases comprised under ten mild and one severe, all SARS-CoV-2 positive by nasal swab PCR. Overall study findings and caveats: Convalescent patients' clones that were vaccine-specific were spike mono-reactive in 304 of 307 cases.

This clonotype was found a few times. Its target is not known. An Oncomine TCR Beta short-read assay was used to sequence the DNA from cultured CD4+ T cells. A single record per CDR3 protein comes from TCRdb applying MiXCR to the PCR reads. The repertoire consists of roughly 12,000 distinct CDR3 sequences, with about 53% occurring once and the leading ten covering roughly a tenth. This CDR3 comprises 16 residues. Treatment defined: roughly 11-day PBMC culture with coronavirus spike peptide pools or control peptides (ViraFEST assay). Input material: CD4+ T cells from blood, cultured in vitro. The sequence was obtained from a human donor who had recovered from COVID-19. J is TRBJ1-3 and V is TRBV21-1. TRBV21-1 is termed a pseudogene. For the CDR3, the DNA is TGTGCCAGCAGCAAAGCGGGTTGGCATGCTGGAAACACCATATATTTT. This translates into CASSKAGWHAGNTIYF.